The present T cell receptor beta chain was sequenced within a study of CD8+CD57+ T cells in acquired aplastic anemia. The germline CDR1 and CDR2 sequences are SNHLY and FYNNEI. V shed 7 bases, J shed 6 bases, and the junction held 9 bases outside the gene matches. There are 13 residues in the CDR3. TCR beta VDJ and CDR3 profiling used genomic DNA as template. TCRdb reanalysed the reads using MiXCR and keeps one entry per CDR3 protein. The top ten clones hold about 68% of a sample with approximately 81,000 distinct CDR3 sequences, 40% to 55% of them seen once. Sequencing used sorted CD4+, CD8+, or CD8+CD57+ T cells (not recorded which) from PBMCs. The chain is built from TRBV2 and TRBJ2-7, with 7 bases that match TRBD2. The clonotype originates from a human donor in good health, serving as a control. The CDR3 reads CASTGRQGGEQYF. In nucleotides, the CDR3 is TGTGCCAGCACCGGGAGGCAGGGCGGCGAGCAGTACTTC.